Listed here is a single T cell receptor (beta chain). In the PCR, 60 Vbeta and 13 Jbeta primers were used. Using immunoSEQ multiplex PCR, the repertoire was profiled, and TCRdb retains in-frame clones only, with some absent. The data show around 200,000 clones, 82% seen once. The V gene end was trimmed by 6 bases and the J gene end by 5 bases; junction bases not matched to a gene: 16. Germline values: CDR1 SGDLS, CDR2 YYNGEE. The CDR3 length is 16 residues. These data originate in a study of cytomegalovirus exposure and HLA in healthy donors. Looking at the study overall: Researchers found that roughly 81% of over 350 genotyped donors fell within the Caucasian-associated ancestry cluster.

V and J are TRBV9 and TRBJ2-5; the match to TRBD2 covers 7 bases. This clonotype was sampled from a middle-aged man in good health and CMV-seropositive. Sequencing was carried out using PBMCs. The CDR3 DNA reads TGTGCCAGCACCTTCGGGGCTAGCGGAAGCCCCGAGACCCAGTACTTC. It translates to CASTFGASGSPETQYF.